These 30 T cell receptor beta chains came from one sample sequenced in a study of blood T cell repertoires in COVID-19. The assay was immunoSEQ multiplex PCR, and TCRdb's table has in-frame clones only and misses some. Altogether 240,000 or so clones are present, about 80% being singletons, with the ten largest covering 1.5% to 2%. The sample consisted of peripheral blood. These receptors were obtained from a woman aged 80 or over with acute or convalescent COVID-19.

The V and J genes are TRBV5-4 and TRBJ2-7; 10 bases align to TRBD1. This CDR3 comprises 15 residues. With 3 bases clipped from V and 1 base from J, the junction kept 4 bases outside the gene matches. Germline V gives CDR1 SGHNT, CDR2 YYREEE (reference sequence). CDR3 amino acids: CASSSRDRGSYEQYF. In DNA, the CDR3 is TGTGCCAGCAGCTCCCGGGACAGGGGTTCCTACGAGCAGTACTTC.

The rearrangement joins TRBV6-4 to TRBJ1-2; a possible D gene is TRBD1 (5 bases). V shed 2 bases and J shed 4 bases, with 8 bases lying between them. The CDR3 covers 13 residues. The germline CDR1 and CDR2 sequences are MRHNA and SNTAGT. For the CDR3, the DNA is TGTGCCAGCAGTGACGCGACAGCCTATGGCTACACCTTC. Amino acids: CASSDATAYGYTF.

This chain joins TRBV19 and TRBJ2-3; the match to TRBD2 covers 11 bases. This CDR3 has 16 amino acids. Trimming removed 6 bases from V and 6 bases from J; junction bases left unmatched: 11. Germline V CDR1 and CDR2: LNHDA, SQIVND (reference sequence). CDR3 DNA sequence: TGTGCCAGTAGGGACCCGGGACTAGCGGAGGCCGATACGCAGTATTTT. Its protein is CASRDPGLAEADTQYF.

The chain uses TRBV2 and TRBJ1-5, with D unresolved. Germline CDR1 reads SNHLY; CDR2 reads FYNNEI. The length of the CDR3 is 13 residues. Between the trimmed V and J ends, which lost 6 bases and 6 bases, there was a span of 12 bases. CDR3 DNA sequence: TGTGCCAGCAGGGCACAATCAGTTCAGCCCCAGCATTTT. This gives the protein CASRAQSVQPQHF.

This clone was observed once. The chain employs TRBV9 and TRBJ1-6; tentative D call: TRBD1 (5 bases). V lost 4 bases to trimming and J lost 7 bases, with 9 bases between them. The CDR3 totals 13 residues. CDR1 is SGDLS, CDR2 YYNGEE, per germline. Here the CDR3 DNA reads TGTGCCAGCAGCATCAACAGGAATTCACCCCTCCACTTT. Amino acid sequence: CASSINRNSPLHF.

As to this clone: Additional DNA sequences in this sample encode the identical CDR3. V is TRBV9 and J is TRBJ2-1, with TRBD2 matching over 9 bases. V was pared by 0 bases and J by 4 bases, with 2 bases of the junction left unmatched. The CDR3 runs 15 residues. Germline V gene data show CDR1 as SGDLS and CDR2 as YYNGEE. In nucleotides, the CDR3 is TGTGCCAGCAGCGTAGCCCTAGCGGGATACAATGAGCAGTTCTTC. Its translation: CASSVALAGYNEQFF.

This chain uses TRBV2 with TRBJ2-1, with D uncertain. CDR1 is SNHLY and CDR2 is FYNNEI in the germline V gene. The CDR3 loop spans 13 amino acids. The germline V and J ends were trimmed by 5 bases and 5 bases, with 10 bases remaining between them. CDR3 region: CASSNLENNEQFF. CDR3 nucleotide sequence: TGTGCCAGCAGTAATCTAGAGAACAATGAGCAGTTCTTC.

The chain has TRBV6-5 and TRBJ1-1; D perhaps matches TRBD1 (5 bases). V was trimmed by 3 bases and J by 8 bases, leaving 16 bases between them. The CDR3 consists of 14 residues. In germline, CDR1 is MNHEY, CDR2 SVGAGI. The CDR3, as DNA: TGTGCCAGCAGTTATGGGGCCCGGTCCTCAGAAGCTTTCTTT. This gives the protein CASSYGARSSEAFF.

The chain recombines TRBV5-1 with TRBJ2-2; TRBD2 matches 10 bases. In germline, CDR1 is SGHRS, CDR2 YFSETQ. The V segment lost 4 bases and the J segment 3 bases; nucleotides outside the gene matches: 3. CDR3 length equals 15 residues. The CDR3 spells CASSPAGGHTGELFF. The CDR3 DNA sequence: TGCGCCAGCAGCCCAGCGGGAGGGCACACCGGGGAGCTGTTTTTT. The full variable domain, completed using reference TRBV5-1 and TRBJ2-2, is KAGVTQTPRYLIKTRGQQVTLSCSPISGHRSVSWYQQTPGQGLQFLFEYFSETQRNKGNFPGRFSGRQFSNSRSEMNVSTLELGDSALYLCASSPAGGHTGELFFGEGSRLTVL.

The chain joins TRBV28 to TRBJ1-1; no definite D call. CDR1 MDHEN and CDR2 SYDVKM come from the germline V gene. The CDR3 length is 14 residues. The ends were cut back, 3 bases at V and 1 base at J, with 9 bases in the middle. CDR3 residues: CASSLGRSNTEAFF. Here the CDR3 DNA reads TGTGCCAGCAGTTTGGGCAGGTCGAACACTGAAGCTTTCTTT. The whole variable domain, remainder taken from reference TRBV28 and TRBJ1-1, is DVKVTQSSRYLVKRTGEKVFLECVQDMDHENMFWYRQDPGLGLRLIYFSYDVKMKEKGDIPEGYSVSREKKERFSLILESASTNQTSMYLCASSLGRSNTEAFFGQGTRLTVV.

The V call is TRBV9, the J call TRBJ2-5, with unresolved D. The CDR3 length is 13 residues. Germline CDR1 and CDR2: SGDLS and YYNGEE. V lost 7 bases and J 1 base, leaving 11 bases between the germline ends. The CDR3 nucleotides read TGTGCCAGCTCTTCCGCCAGCCAAGAGACCCAGTACTTC. Protein sequence: CASSSASQETQYF.

The rearrangement joins TRBV5-4 to TRBJ2-5, with TRBD2 as a possible D gene (5 bases). CDR3 length: 14 amino acids. V lost 4 bases to trimming and J lost 5 bases, with 15 bases between them. The germline V gene encodes CDR1 SGHNT and CDR2 YYREEE (reference sequence). As DNA, the CDR3 is TGTGCCAGCAGCCCCCGGACTGGCCAGGAGACCCAGTACTTC. This encodes CASSPRTGQETQYF.

The genes are TRBV30 and TRBJ1-3; D is perhaps TRBD1 (6 bases). Between the trimmed V and J ends, which lost 4 bases and 0 bases, there was a span of 10 bases. Looked up from germline, CDR1 is GTSNPN and CDR2 is SVGIG (reference sequence). The CDR3 is 14 residues long. This chain's CDR3 is CAWTGDPSGNTIYF. The CDR3 coding sequence is TGTGCCTGGACAGGGGACCCCTCTGGAAACACCATATATTTT.

The chain combines TRBV18 with TRBJ1-1; D remains unclear. Deletions cut 3 bases from V and 1 base from J, with 9 bases between. Germline V CDR1 and CDR2: KGHSH, LQKENI. The CDR3 has 14 amino acids. DNA of the CDR3: TGTGCCAGCTCACCCCGGGATACGAACACTGAAGCTTTCTTT. Encoded protein: CASSPRDTNTEAFF.

V gene TRBV18 combines with J gene TRBJ1-5; D gene uncertain. Trimming took 2 bases from V and 0 from J, leaving 11 bases between them. Looked up from germline, CDR1 is KGHSH and CDR2 is LQKENI. This CDR3 is 16 amino acids long. The CDR3 is CASSPGEVSSNQPQHF. The CDR3 region has the DNA TGTGCCAGCTCACCAGGAGAAGTTTCTAGCAATCAGCCCCAGCATTTT.

DNA for the CDR3: TGTGCAAGTCGCTTATGCGACACTTCGTACTCTGGCTACACCTTC. Translated, it gives CASRLCDTSYSGYTF. The rearrangement links TRBV12-2 to TRBJ1-2; the table assigns TRBD1, which was not confirmed against the DNA. TRBV12-2 is a listed pseudogene. The CDR3 covers 15 residues.

V and J are TRBV6-5 and TRBJ2-7; possible D gene TRBD2, 6 bases. Trimming took 7 bases from V and 4 from J, leaving 14 bases between them. The CDR3 totals 13 residues. Germline V lookup: CDR1 MNHEY, CDR2 SVGAGI. The CDR3 is CASKVAGFYEQYF. The DNA of the CDR3 is TGTGCCAGCAAGGTTGCGGGATTTTACGAGCAGTACTTC.

This chain connects TRBV4-3 to TRBJ2-6; maybe TRBD1 (6 bases). The V end was cut by 0 bases, the J end by 4 bases, with 10 bases between. Germline CDR1 is LGHNA and CDR2 is YSLEER. The CDR3 is 16 residues long. The CDR3 spells CASSQDETGGANVLTF. The CDR3 region has the DNA TGCGCCAGCAGCCAAGACGAGACAGGAGGGGCCAACGTCCTGACTTTC.

The chain has TRBV3-1 (or the pseudogene TRBV3-2) and TRBJ2-7; 10 nucleotides match TRBD1. V shed 4 bases and J 2 bases; nucleotides not matched to a gene: 8. In germline, CDR1 is LGHDT, CDR2 YNNKEL (reference sequence). The CDR3 totals 16 residues. The CDR3 spells CASSLRPGQGTYEQYF. In DNA form, the CDR3 reads TGTGCCAGCAGCCTCCGCCCGGGACAGGGGACCTACGAGCAGTACTTC.

This chain links TRBV18 with TRBJ1-2, with D unresolved. V was cut by 4 bases and J by 4 bases, with 13 bases left in between. Per germline, CDR1 KGHSH and CDR2 LQKENI. The CDR3 spans 14 residues. The CDR3 region is CASSRQSDRYGYTF. CDR3 nucleotide sequence: TGTGCCAGCTCACGGCAGTCAGATCGCTATGGCTACACCTTC.

The chain recombines TRBV5-1 with TRBJ1-6; possible D gene TRBD1, 6 bases. Germline V lookup: CDR1 SGHRS, CDR2 YFSETQ. The CDR3 has 16 residues. V was trimmed by 2 bases and J by 6 bases, leaving 15 bases between them. CDR3 sequence (DNA): TGCGCCAGCAGCTTCGGTGGGACACCTAGTAATTCACCCCTCCACTTT. This encodes CASSFGGTPSNSPLHF.

The chain couples TRBV28 to TRBJ2-3; 7 bases match TRBD2. CDR1 is MDHEN and CDR2 is SYDVKM in the germline V gene. The CDR3 loop spans 16 amino acids. V was clipped by 2 bases and J by 6 bases; unmatched bases: 11. The CDR3 DNA is TGTGCCAGCAGTTTAAGGCTAGCGGCGAGAGGCGATACGCAGTATTTT. It encodes CASSLRLAARGDTQYF.

Here the CDR3 reads CASSLGSQGIGYTF. CDR3 DNA: TGTGCCAGCAGCTTGGGGTCACAGGGGATTGGCTACACCTTC. The chain combines TRBV7-2 with TRBJ1-2, with TRBD1 identical over 7 bases. There are 14 residues in the CDR3. Germline CDR1 is SGHTA and CDR2 is FQGNSA. Trimming cost V 3 bases and J 7 bases; bases outside gene matches: 8.

CDR3 in DNA: TGTGCCAGCAGCTCATGGGGACAGGGGGACTACGAGCAGTACTTC. Amino acid sequence: CASSSWGQGDYEQYF. J is TRBJ2-7 and V is TRBV7-9, with 11 bases aligning to TRBD1. Germline lookup yields CDR1 SEHNR and CDR2 FQNEAQ (reference sequence). With 4 bases clipped from V and 3 bases from J, the junction kept 5 bases outside the gene matches. The CDR3 has 15 residues. The complete variable domain, with remaining parts taken from reference TRBV7-9 and TRBJ2-7, reads DTGVSQNPRHKITKRGQNVTFRCDPISEHNRLYWYRQTLGQGPEFLTYFQNEAQLEKSRLLSDRFSAERPKGSFSTLEIQRTEQGDSAMYLCASSSWGQGDYEQYFGPGTRLTVT.

The chain carries TRBV20-1 and TRBJ2-7, with 8 bases lining up with TRBD1. Per germline, CDR1 DFQATT and CDR2 SNEGSKA (reference sequence). Trimming cost V 3 bases and J 3 bases; bases outside gene matches: 4. The CDR3 extends over 13 amino acids. The CDR3 protein is CSASRRGLYEQYF. The CDR3 nucleotides are TGCAGTGCTAGTCGCAGGGGGCTCTACGAGCAGTACTTC.

The chain combines TRBV15 with TRBJ1-1, with 9 bases matching TRBD1. Germline V lookup: CDR1 LNHNV, CDR2 YYDKDF (reference sequence). The CDR3 loop spans 15 amino acids. Germline trimming cut 6 bases from V and 3 bases from J; bases unmatched to any gene: 8. CDR3 amino acids: CATRGTGRLDTEAFF. In DNA form, the CDR3 reads TGTGCCACCAGGGGGACAGGGAGGTTGGACACTGAAGCTTTCTTT.

Here the CDR3 reads CASSTPGQGVYGNTIYF. The CDR3, as DNA: TGTGCCAGCAGTACCCCAGGACAGGGGGTATATGGAAACACCATATATTTT. The gene calls are TRBV28 and TRBJ1-3; 10 bases fit TRBD1. CDR1 and CDR2 from the germline V gene are MDHEN and SYDVKM. This CDR3 region has 17 residues. Trimming at V came to 5 bases and at J to 3 bases, leaving 10 bases not matched to a gene.

This CDR3 reads CASSQTSGGSGANVLTF. In nucleotides, the CDR3 is TGTGCCAGCAGCCAGACTAGCGGGGGGTCTGGGGCCAACGTCCTGACTTTC. V gene TRBV7-2 combines with J gene TRBJ2-6; 13 bases line up with TRBD2. Looked up from germline, CDR1 is SGHTA and CDR2 is FQGNSA. The ends lost 5 bases at V and 1 base at J; junction bases unmatched: 2. The CDR3 spans 17 residues.

The rearrangement links TRBV24-1 to TRBJ2-1, with 13 bases matching TRBD2. Germline V gives CDR1 KGHDR, CDR2 SFDVKD. This CDR3 region has 17 residues. Trimming removed 2 bases from V and 8 bases from J; junction bases left unmatched: 8. The CDR3 DNA reads TGTGCCACCAGTGATTCATGGACTAGCGGGAGTCAAGATGAGCAGTTCTTC. Encoded protein: CATSDSWTSGSQDEQFF.

This clone has only a few counts. The rearrangement joins TRBV5-6 to TRBJ1-1; maybe TRBD1 (6 bases). Germline V gene data show CDR1 as SGHDT and CDR2 as YYEEEE. V was shortened by 6 bases and J by 1 base, with 16 bases between the two germline ends. The CDR3 has 15 residues. The CDR3 reads CASNKWMTGNTEAFF. CDR3 sequence (DNA): TGTGCCAGCAACAAATGGATGACAGGGAACACTGAAGCTTTCTTT.